This entry is about one T cell receptor (beta chain). No antigen is known for it. Germline lookup yields CDR1 SEHNR and CDR2 FQNEAQ (reference sequence). Losses at the gene ends were 2 bases for V and 5 bases for J; bases not matched to a gene: 10. The CDR3 runs 16 residues. This record belongs to a study of a mutant IDH1 vaccine in newly diagnosed glioma. For the study at large: Treated patients had a mean age of approximately 40 years and an approximately 62% male, 37.5% female split. Pretreatment consisted of radiotherapy, temozolomide, or both, with most receiving both.

Study-wide points: Top peripheral T cell clonotype shifts appeared unrelated to pseudoprogression.

Time point noted: baseline, week 1 (first vaccination visit). The treatment denotes: pre-vaccination baseline after standard-of-care therapy. The study enrolled donors with new WHO grade 3 or 4 IDH1-mutant, ATRX-lost astrocytomas. Sequenced by immunoSEQ multiplex PCR; TCRdb stores in-frame clones only, minus some. The sample holds around 67,000 clones, about 83% seen once. The rearrangement joins TRBV7-9 to TRBJ2-7; TRBD1 aligns across 9 bases. The receptor was derived from a woman aged 18 to 35 with glioma. Some clones in this sample may be carry-over from other donors' samples. The sequenced sample was peripheral blood mononuclear cells (PBMCs), obtained from a glioma patient treated with radiotherapy, temozolomide or both. CDR3 sequence reads: CASSLKGGQGTNEQYF. The DNA of the CDR3 is TGTGCCAGCAGCTTAAAGGGTGGACAGGGGACCAACGAGCAGTACTTC.